One sample yielded the 12 T cell receptor beta chains listed below, sequenced in a study of early T cells in non-severe SARS-CoV-2 infection. TCRdb used MiXCR to reprocess the 5' RACE reads, holding one entry per CDR3 protein. The table lists approximately 32,000 distinct CDR3 sequences, about 3.9% of them singletons. Material: whole blood. These receptors were obtained from an adult who was a healthcare worker with PCR-confirmed SARS-CoV-2 infection or an uninfected control (not recorded which).

This clonotype was seen ten or more times. The genes are TRBV20-1 and TRBJ1-1; D is unresolved. The CDR3 totals 13 residues. Germline V gene lookup returns CDR1 DFQATT and CDR2 SNEGSKA (reference sequence). The ends were cut back, 0 bases at V and 4 bases at J, with 9 bases in the middle. The CDR3: CSARDGFGTEAFF. The CDR3 bases are TGCAGTGCTAGAGACGGCTTTGGCACTGAAGCTTTCTTT.

This clonotype was recorded at least ten times. V and J are TRBV15 and TRBJ2-3; maybe TRBD1 (5 bases). The CDR3 runs to 14 residues. Deletions cut 5 bases from V and 4 bases from J, with 13 bases between. The germline V gene has CDR1 LNHNV and CDR2 YYDKDF (reference sequence). The CDR3 DNA reads TGTGCCACCAGCGCGAGACAGATACCAGATACGCAGTATTTT. Encoded protein: CATSARQIPDTQYF.

This clonotype turned up a few times. The rearrangement links TRBV12-3 or TRBV12-4 to TRBJ1-1, with D tentatively TRBD1 (6 bases). CDR3 length equals 12 residues. V dropped 3 bases and J dropped 6 bases, with 8 bases sitting between them. The CDR3: CASSFGGPEAFF. The CDR3 nucleotides are TGTGCCAGCAGTTTTGGGGGGCCTGAAGCTTTCTTT.

This clonotype was picked up many times. The V gene is TRBV20-1, the J gene TRBJ2-7; TRBD1 agrees at 10 bases. CDR1 is DFQATT, CDR2 SNEGSKA, per germline (reference sequence). The CDR3 spans 15 residues. Here the CDR3 DNA reads TGCACCAACGACAGGGGGCCGAACTATTCCTACGAGCAGTACTTC. It specifies CTNDRGPNYSYEQYF.

This clonotype was counted many times. The chain couples TRBV9 to TRBJ1-2; TRBD1 might be the D (5 bases). The germline V gene encodes CDR1 SGDLS and CDR2 YYNGEE. V lost 7 bases and J lost 1, with 8 bases in between. The CDR3 is 12 amino acids. CDR3 in amino acids: CASGGFNYGYTF. CDR3 nucleotide sequence: TGTGCCAGCGGGGGGTTTAACTATGGCTACACCTTC.

This clonotype was counted ten times or more. The CDR3 reads CASSRPAGVAYNEQFF. The CDR3 DNA reads as TGTGCCAGCAGTCGTCCGGCGGGAGTTGCCTACAATGAGCAGTTCTTC. The chain is built from TRBV6-5 and TRBJ2-1, with TRBD2 matching 7 bases. Germline trimming cut 5 bases from V and 2 bases from J; bases unmatched to any gene: 9. Germline values: CDR1 MNHEY, CDR2 SVGAGI. CDR3 length: 16 residues.

Ten or more counts support this clonotype. This sequence joins TRBV5-8 and TRBJ2-2; possibly TRBD1 or TRBD2 for D (5 bases each). V shed 4 bases and J shed 0 bases, with 13 bases lying between them. Germline CDR1 is SGHTS and CDR2 is YDEGEE. The CDR3 has 16 amino acids. CDR3 nucleotide sequence: TGTGCCAGCAGCGGGCGGAGGACATCGAACACCGGGGAGCTGTTTTTT. Protein product: CASSGRRTSNTGELFF.

This clonotype was seen many times. This chain connects TRBV20-1 to TRBJ2-3; 11 bases map to TRBD2. In germline, CDR1 is DFQATT, CDR2 SNEGSKA (reference sequence). The CDR3 sequence is 14 residues long. V lost 3 bases to trimming and J lost 4 bases; unmatched junction nucleotides: 3. CDR3 loop: CSASGTSGPDTQYF. CDR3 coding DNA: TGCAGTGCTAGCGGGACTAGCGGACCAGATACGCAGTATTTT.

This clonotype was seen ten or more times. The rearrangement links TRBV7-6 to TRBJ2-7; D not resolved. From germline, CDR1 is SGHVS and CDR2 FNYEAQ. The CDR3 runs to 14 residues. Trimming left V 3 bases short and J 2 bases short, with 11 bases between. The CDR3 sequence is CASSFYGPTYEQYF. CDR3 DNA: TGTGCCAGCAGCTTTTATGGGCCAACCTACGAGCAGTACTTC.

A word on this clonotype: This may be a read error, as it is one base from a much larger clone. The chain has TRBV18 and TRBJ2-5, with no clear D. The CDR3 extends over 12 amino acids. Germline V gives CDR1 KGHSH, CDR2 LQKENI. The CDR3 DNA follows: TGTGTCAGCTCACGCCCCCAAGAGACCCAGTACTTC. It yields the protein CVSSRPQETQYF.

This clonotype was observed a handful of times. V is TRBV4-3 and J is TRBJ2-1; D could derive from TRBD1 or TRBD2 (5 bases each). V lost 4 bases to trimming and J lost 2 bases, with 12 bases between them. This CDR3 comprises 15 residues. Germline-derived CDR1 and CDR2 are LGHNA and YSLEER. The CDR3 sequence: CASSPGTGAYNEQFF. CDR3 DNA sequence: TGCGCCAGCAGCCCCGGGACCGGGGCCTACAATGAGCAGTTCTTC.

This clonotype was found many times. The chain combines TRBV5-4 with TRBJ1-1; TRBD1 agrees at 10 bases. V gave up 7 bases and J gave up 0 bases; unmatched junction bases: 3. CDR3 length equals 14 residues. The V gene's germline CDR1 is SGHNT and CDR2 YYREEE (reference sequence). The CDR3 DNA reads as TGTGCCAGCGCGACAGGGGGCATGAACACTGAAGCTTTCTTT. This encodes CASATGGMNTEAFF.